Below are 22 T cell receptor beta chains sequenced from a single sample in a study of spatial heterogeneity in lung cancer. TCRdb re-analysed the 5' RACE reads in MiXCR, keeping a single row per CDR3 protein. The sample holds approximately 15,000 distinct CDR3 sequences, 3% to 4.5% seen once. As to time point: sample taken at primary tumor resection. The sequencing used normal lung tissue next to the tumor, collected at surgery. These receptors were collected from a male donor with early-stage non-small cell lung cancer.

This clonotype was seen at least ten times. This beta chain represents an off-target read in a library built for alpha chains; its size is of limited meaning. This chain connects TRBV4-1 to TRBJ2-7; TRBD2 matches at 10 bases. V lost 1 base, J lost 4 bases, and 10 bases stayed unmatched. The CDR3 runs 17 residues. The germline CDR1 and CDR2 sequences are MGHRA and YSYEKL. CDR3: CASSQVMTSGLTYEQYF. The DNA for the CDR3 is TGCGCCAGCAGCCAAGTAATGACTAGCGGGCTTACTTACGAGCAGTACTTC.

This clonotype was counted ten times or more. For a library built for alpha chains, this beta chain is a stray read; little rests on its size. This chain uses TRBV7-2 with TRBJ2-2; D remains unclear. Germline values: CDR1 SGHTA, CDR2 FQGNSA. V was cut by 2 bases and J by 10 bases, with 5 bases left in between. The CDR3 is 11 amino acids. This CDR3 reads CASSLFAELFF. In DNA, the CDR3 is TGTGCCAGCAGCTTATTCGCGGAGCTGTTTTTT.

This clonotype came up many times. As an off-target read in a library built for alpha chains, this beta chain has a frequency of little significance. V gene TRBV20-1 combines with J gene TRBJ2-5; TRBD2 might be the D (6 bases). The CDR3 extends over 12 amino acids. Germline V lookup: CDR1 DFQATT, CDR2 SNEGSKA (reference sequence). The V end was cut by 3 bases, the J end by 4 bases, with 9 bases between. Here the CDR3 reads CSASRGSETQYF. The CDR3 region has the DNA TGCAGTGCTAGTCGGGGGTCAGAGACCCAGTACTTC.

This clonotype was counted many times. Being off target in a library aimed at alpha chains, this beta chain has a size of little meaning. The chain is built from TRBV7-3 and TRBJ2-2; D possibly corresponds to TRBD2 (6 bases). Trimming took 1 base from V and 2 from J, leaving 8 bases between them. Looked up from germline, CDR1 is SGHTA and CDR2 is FQGTGA. CDR3 length: 15 amino acids. CDR3 sequence: CASSLSGINTGELFF. The CDR3 DNA is TGTGCCAGCAGCTTAAGCGGGATAAACACCGGGGAGCTGTTTTTT.

Ten or more counts support this clonotype. This beta chain is an unintended read in a library built for alpha chains; its size means little. The DNA of the CDR3 is TGCGCCAGCAGCCTACTCGAGCATGTGAACACTGAAGCTTTCTTT. It is translated as CASSLLEHVNTEAFF. This rearrangement joins TRBV4-1 to TRBJ1-1; D not certain. V was pared by 4 bases and J by 0 bases, with 12 bases between. Per germline, CDR1 MGHRA and CDR2 YSYEKL. This CDR3 region has 15 residues.

Points on this clonotype: The library was built for alpha chains, so this beta chain is an off-target read and its size means little. The chain links TRBV7-2 to TRBJ2-7, with unresolved D. Germline CDR1 and CDR2: SGHTA and FQGNSA. The CDR3 is 13 amino acids. Trimming left V 5 bases short and J 4 bases short, with 12 bases between. DNA of the CDR3: TGTGCCAGCAGCCCTTATCCGAATTACGAGCAGTACTTC. It yields the protein CASSPYPNYEQYF.

This clonotype was found many times. This beta chain is off target for a library built for alpha chains, so its abundance means little. The chain is built from TRBV11-2 and TRBJ1-6, with D uncertain. Deletions cut 5 bases from V and 4 bases from J, with 12 bases between. CDR3 length: 15 residues. Germline V CDR1 and CDR2: SGHAT, FQNNGV. CDR3 residues: CASSPSPQYNSPLHF. The CDR3 coding sequence is TGTGCCAGCAGCCCAAGCCCCCAGTATAATTCACCCCTCCACTTT.

This clonotype came up many times. For a library built for alpha chains, this beta chain is a stray read; little rests on its size. This chain joins TRBV29-1 and TRBJ2-1; D is possibly TRBD1 or TRBD2 (6 bases each). The CDR3 has 13 residues. CDR1 and CDR2 (germline): SQVTM, ANQGSEA. Trimming stripped 7 bases from V and 5 bases from J, with 15 bases between. The CDR3 region is CSGTRDTNNEQFF. CDR3 DNA sequence: TGCAGCGGGACGCGGGACACGAACAATGAGCAGTTCTTC.

There are many counts of this clonotype. Since it is a stray read in a library aimed at alpha chains, this beta chain has a size that is not meaningful. The chain carries TRBV6-6 and TRBJ2-7; 8 bases map to TRBD1. The CDR3 sequence is 12 residues long. J was trimmed by 6 bases and V by 5 bases; bases with no gene match: 3. Germline V gene data show CDR1 as MNHNY and CDR2 as SVGAGI (reference sequence). The CDR3 DNA reads TGTGCCAGCAGTACTACAGGGGGCGAGCAGTACTTC. Encoded protein: CASSTTGGEQYF.

Many counts were recorded for this clonotype. For a library built for alpha chains, this beta chain is a stray read; little rests on its size. V usage is TRBV20-1 and J usage is TRBJ2-3; D gene uncertain. Germline CDR1 reads DFQATT; CDR2 reads SNEGSKA (reference sequence). This CDR3 comprises 13 residues. The V gene lost 3 bases and the J gene lost 10 bases, with 17 bases spanning the gap. CDR3 in amino acids: CSARTGWSEAQYF. The DNA for the CDR3 is TGCAGTGCTAGGACCGGTTGGAGCGAGGCGCAGTATTTT.

This clonotype was seen at least ten times. The library was prepared for alpha chains; this beta chain is a stray read, so its frequency means little. The genes are TRBV20-1 and TRBJ2-3; 8 nucleotides match TRBD1. This CDR3 region has 16 residues. Germline V gene sequence: CDR1 DFQATT, CDR2 SNEGSKA (reference sequence). Germline trimming cut 5 bases from V and 0 bases from J; bases unmatched to any gene: 10. CDR3 DNA: TGCAGTGCTGCCTTGACAGGGGACGCAAGCACAGATACGCAGTATTTT. Protein product: CSAALTGDASTDTQYF.

This clonotype has a count of ten or more. As an off-target read in a library built for alpha chains, this beta chain has a frequency of little significance. This chain joins TRBV30 and TRBJ1-2; possibly TRBD1 for D (5 bases). The CDR3 spans 14 residues. The germline V and J ends were trimmed by 1 base and 2 bases, with 11 bases remaining between them. Germline loops: CDR1 GTSNPN, CDR2 SVGIG (reference sequence). The CDR3 region is CAWSEGAPNYGYTF. DNA for the CDR3: TGTGCCTGGAGTGAAGGGGCACCGAACTATGGCTACACCTTC.

This clonotype has ten or more counts. This beta chain represents an off-target read in a library built for alpha chains; its size is of limited meaning. This sequence joins TRBV7-2 and TRBJ2-4, with a tentative D call TRBD2 (6 bases). V was shortened by 5 bases and J by 0 bases, with 11 bases between the two germline ends. The germline V gene has CDR1 SGHTA and CDR2 FQGNSA. The CDR3 sequence is 15 residues long. CDR3 nucleotides: TGTGCCAGCAGCCAGGAGGGAACAGCCAAAAACATTCAGTACTTC. It codes for CASSQEGTAKNIQYF.

This clonotype was detected many times. This beta chain represents an off-target read in a library built for alpha chains; its size is of limited meaning. The gene calls are TRBV4-1 and TRBJ2-2, with 10 positions matching TRBD1. Trimming at V came to 5 bases and at J to 5 bases, leaving 5 bases not matched to a gene. The CDR3 is 15 residues long. Germline V lookup: CDR1 MGHRA, CDR2 YSYEKL. The CDR3 sequence is CASSAGTGVTGELFF. CDR3 DNA: TGCGCCAGCAGCGCAGGGACAGGGGTTACCGGGGAGCTGTTTTTT.

This clonotype was detected ten times or more. The size of this beta chain means little, since it is a stray read in a library made for alpha chains. This chain links TRBV9 with TRBJ2-5; D unclear. The V and J ends lost 0 bases and 5 bases respectively, with 5 bases between them. The CDR3 contains 12 residues. The germline V gene encodes CDR1 SGDLS and CDR2 YYNGEE. The CDR3 DNA reads TGTGCCAGCAGCGTAGCTGAGGAGACCCAGTACTTC. This encodes CASSVAEETQYF.

Relative to its sample, this clonotype is medium-sized (0.01 to 0.1%). Found in a library prepared for alpha chains, this beta chain is an off-target read, and its abundance has little meaning. The chain joins TRBV27 to TRBJ2-7; TRBD1 is a possible D gene (5 bases). V lost 2 bases and J lost 2, with 10 bases in between. Germline assignment: CDR1 MNHEY and CDR2 SMNVEV (reference sequence). The length of the CDR3 is 14 residues. The CDR3 sequence is CASSLRQGAYEQYF. CDR3 DNA: TGTGCCAGCAGTTTAAGGCAGGGCGCCTACGAGCAGTACTTC.

This clonotype has ten or more counts. Within a library made for alpha chains, this beta chain is off target, and its count is uninformative. The chain has TRBV20-1 and TRBJ2-7; 11 positions agree with TRBD2. V shed 5 bases and J 4 bases; nucleotides not matched to a gene: 7. Germline V gene sequence: CDR1 DFQATT, CDR2 SNEGSKA (reference sequence). This CDR3 spans 14 amino acids. In nucleotides, the CDR3 is TGCAGTGCTTTTACTAGCGGGAGCGGATACGAGCAGTACTTC. Its translation is CSAFTSGSGYEQYF.

This clonotype was observed at least ten times. Found in a library prepared for alpha chains, this beta chain is an off-target read, and its abundance has little meaning. V is TRBV6-1 and J is TRBJ2-3; no clear D gene. Trimming removed 8 bases from V and 2 bases from J, with 23 bases in between. There are 17 residues in the CDR3. Germline V CDR1 and CDR2: MNHNS, SASEGT. The CDR3 loop is CASSLGVSIGVTDTQYF. In nucleotides, the CDR3 is TGTGCCAGCTCGCTTGGGGTCTCGATCGGAGTCACAGATACGCAGTATTTT.

This clonotype was recorded at least ten times. With the library built for alpha chains, this beta chain is off target and its frequency is not meaningful. The chain has TRBV27 and TRBJ2-1; no clear D. Trimming took off 3 bases at V and 8 bases at J, with 5 bases between the two ends. The germline V gene encodes CDR1 MNHEY and CDR2 SMNVEV (reference sequence). This CDR3 region has 11 residues. In DNA, the CDR3 is TGTGCCAGCAGTTTCTTCGATGAGCAGTTCTTC. It translates to CASSFFDEQFF.

Concerning this clonotype itself: Since the library was made to target alpha chains, this beta chain is a stray read and its abundance is not meaningful. The V and J genes are TRBV30 and TRBJ1-2; TRBD1 agrees at 7 bases. V lost 3 bases to trimming and J lost 0 bases; unmatched junction nucleotides: 1. There are 13 residues in the CDR3. Germline lookup yields CDR1 GTSNPN and CDR2 SVGIG (reference sequence). CDR3 nucleotide sequence: TGTGCCTGGAGGGGACAGTCTAACTATGGCTACACCTTC. Protein: CAWRGQSNYGYTF.

This clonotype was detected ten times or more. This beta chain is a stray read from a library made for alpha chains; its abundance is not meaningful. The rearrangement links TRBV5-1 to TRBJ1-2; D is possibly TRBD1 (5 bases). Germline CDR1 reads SGHRS; CDR2 reads YFSETQ. The ends were cut back, 4 bases at V and 4 bases at J, with 17 bases in the middle. The length of the CDR3 is 15 residues. CDR3 sequence: CASSPWDGAFYGYTF. CDR3 DNA sequence: TGCGCCAGCAGCCCCTGGGACGGAGCTTTCTATGGCTACACCTTC.

With regard to this clonotype: Since the library was made to target alpha chains, this beta chain is a stray read and its abundance is not meaningful. The chain links TRBV19 to TRBJ2-7; D is uncertain. The V and J ends lost 2 bases and 4 bases respectively, with 15 bases between them. Per the germline V gene, CDR1 is LNHDA and CDR2 is SQIVND (reference sequence). The CDR3 spans 15 residues. The CDR3 sequence: CASSIRLGFGYEQYF. The CDR3 DNA follows: TGTGCCAGTAGTATACGGTTAGGATTCGGGTACGAGCAGTACTTC.